This T cell receptor beta chain was recovered during a study of T-cell memory formation after mild COVID-19. Study-level findings and limits: Nothing showed for sure that second-wave clones peaking on day 37 were SARS-CoV-2 specific. Clones contracting across day 15 to 85 had a balanced CD4/CD8 profile; later expanding clones leaned CD4+. Memory from before infection featured some responding clones, which suggests cross-reactive memory joined.

Remarks on this clonotype: Its target is not known.

TCRdb redid the calling of the 5' RACE reads with MiXCR, one entry per CDR3 protein. The sample lists roughly 220,000 distinct CDR3 sequences, approximately 10% occurring once. The origin of this receptor is a young man who had mild COVID-19 (a few samples of this study predate the infection). Cell type and time point are not known. The sequencing input was PBMCs or a T cell subset sorted from them (not recorded which).

The CDR3 loop reads CSARNPRAGNTEAFF. Here the CDR3 DNA reads TGCAGTGCTAGAAACCCCCGCGCGGGGAACACTGAAGCTTTCTTT. V and J are TRBV20-1 and TRBJ1-1; D is ambiguous. V shed 2 bases and J shed 1 base, with 14 bases lying between them. This CDR3 comprises 15 residues. Germline-derived CDR1 and CDR2 are DFQATT and SNEGSKA (reference sequence).